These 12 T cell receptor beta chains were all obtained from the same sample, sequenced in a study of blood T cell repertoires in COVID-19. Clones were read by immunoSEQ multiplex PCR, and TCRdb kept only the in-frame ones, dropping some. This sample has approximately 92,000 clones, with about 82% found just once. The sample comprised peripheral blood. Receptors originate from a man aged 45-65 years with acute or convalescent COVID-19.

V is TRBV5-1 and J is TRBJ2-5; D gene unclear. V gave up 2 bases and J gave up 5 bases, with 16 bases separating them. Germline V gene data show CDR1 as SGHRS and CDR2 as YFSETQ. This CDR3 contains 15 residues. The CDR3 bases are TGCGCCAGCAGCTTCTGGGCCGCCCGAGTGGAGACCCAGTACTTC. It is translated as CASSFWAARVETQYF.

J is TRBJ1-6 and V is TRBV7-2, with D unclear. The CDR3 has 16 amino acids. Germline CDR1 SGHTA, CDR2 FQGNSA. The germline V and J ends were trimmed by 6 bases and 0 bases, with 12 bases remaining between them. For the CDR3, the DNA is TGTGCCAGCAGATGGACGGGGAGCTCCTATAATTCACCCCTCCACTTT. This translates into CASRWTGSSYNSPLHF.

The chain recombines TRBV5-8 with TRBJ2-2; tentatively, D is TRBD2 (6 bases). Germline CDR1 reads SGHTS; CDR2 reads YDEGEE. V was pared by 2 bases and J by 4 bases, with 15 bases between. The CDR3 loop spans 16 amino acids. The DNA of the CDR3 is TGTGCCAGCAGCTTTCCGGAGGGAGGCGGCACCGGGGAGCTGTTTTTT. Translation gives CASSFPEGGGTGELFF.

The chain's CDR3 is CASSSKTGSPYEQYF. As DNA, the CDR3 is TGTGCCAGCAGTTCAAAGACAGGGAGCCCCTACGAGCAGTACTTC. The chain uses TRBV28 and TRBJ2-7; 7 bases map to TRBD1. J gave up 2 bases and V 4 bases, and 8 bases lay outside the gene matches. The CDR3 runs 15 residues. Germline V gene data show CDR1 as MDHEN and CDR2 as SYDVKM.

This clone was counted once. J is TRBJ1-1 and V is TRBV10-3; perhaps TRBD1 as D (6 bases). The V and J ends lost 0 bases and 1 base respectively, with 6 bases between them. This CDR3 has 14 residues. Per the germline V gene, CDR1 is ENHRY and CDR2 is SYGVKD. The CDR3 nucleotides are TGTGCCATCAGTGAGTCGACAGGGAACACTGAAGCTTTCTTT. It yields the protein CAISESTGNTEAFF.

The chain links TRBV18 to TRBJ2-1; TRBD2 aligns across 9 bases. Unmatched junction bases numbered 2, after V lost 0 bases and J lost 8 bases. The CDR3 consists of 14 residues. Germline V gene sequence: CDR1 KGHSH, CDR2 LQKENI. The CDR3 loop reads CASSPPGLAHEQFF. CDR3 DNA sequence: TGTGCCAGCTCACCACCGGGACTAGCCCATGAGCAGTTCTTC.

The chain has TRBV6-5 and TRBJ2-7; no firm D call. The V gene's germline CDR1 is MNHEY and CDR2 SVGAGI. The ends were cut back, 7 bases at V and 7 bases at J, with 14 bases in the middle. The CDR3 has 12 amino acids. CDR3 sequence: CASNTSPREQYF. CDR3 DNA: TGTGCCAGCAACACGTCCCCCAGGGAGCAGTACTTC.

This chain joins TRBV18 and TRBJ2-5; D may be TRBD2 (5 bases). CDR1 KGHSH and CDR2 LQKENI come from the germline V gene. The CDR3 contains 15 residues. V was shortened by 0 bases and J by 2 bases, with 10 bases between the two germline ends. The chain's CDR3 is CASSPPGRSQETQYF. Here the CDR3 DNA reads TGTGCCAGCTCACCACCAGGGAGATCTCAAGAGACCCAGTACTTC.

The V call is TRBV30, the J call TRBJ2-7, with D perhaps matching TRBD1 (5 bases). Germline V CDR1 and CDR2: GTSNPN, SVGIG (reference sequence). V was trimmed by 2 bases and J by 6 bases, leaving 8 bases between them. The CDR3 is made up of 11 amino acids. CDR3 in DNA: TGTGCCTGGAGTCAGGGCGGCGAGCAGTACTTC. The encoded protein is CAWSQGGEQYF.

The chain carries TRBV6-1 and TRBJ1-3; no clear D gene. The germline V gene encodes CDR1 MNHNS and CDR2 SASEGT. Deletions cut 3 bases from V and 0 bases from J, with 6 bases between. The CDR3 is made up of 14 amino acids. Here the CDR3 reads CASSDGLSGNTIYF. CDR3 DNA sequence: TGTGCCAGCAGTGACGGACTCTCTGGAAACACCATATATTTT.

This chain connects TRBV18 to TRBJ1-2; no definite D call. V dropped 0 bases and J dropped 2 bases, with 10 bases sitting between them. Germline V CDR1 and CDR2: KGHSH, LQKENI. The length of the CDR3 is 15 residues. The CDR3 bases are TGTGCCAGCTCACCACCGGCGGGGATAAACTATGGCTACACCTTC. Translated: CASSPPAGINYGYTF.

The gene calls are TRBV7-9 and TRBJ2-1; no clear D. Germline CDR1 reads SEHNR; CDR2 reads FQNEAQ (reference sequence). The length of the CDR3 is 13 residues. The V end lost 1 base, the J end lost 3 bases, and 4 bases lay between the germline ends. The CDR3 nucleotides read TGTGCCAGCAGCTTAGACAGCTACAATGAGCAGTTCTTC. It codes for CASSLDSYNEQFF.